The 31 T cell receptor beta chains below were found in one sample sequenced in a study of cytomegalovirus exposure and HLA in healthy donors. PCR used 60 Vbeta primers and 13 Jbeta primers. Generated by immunoSEQ multiplex PCR, the TCRdb table keeps only in-frame clones and is missing some. The profile shows roughly 96,000 clones, roughly 74% of them singletons. The sample taken for sequencing was PBMCs. The receptors come from a woman in her 70s in good health and CMV-seropositive.

The sample holds a few counts of this clone. The chain combines TRBV4-2 with TRBJ1-5; D unclear. The V and J ends lost 0 bases and 5 bases respectively, with 5 bases between them. Germline V gene lookup returns CDR1 LGHNA and CDR2 YNFKEQ. CDR3 length: 13 residues. For the CDR3, the DNA is TGTGCCAGCAGCCAAGATCGCGATCAGCCCCAGCATTTT. Protein sequence: CASSQDRDQPQHF.

The DNA for the CDR3 is TGCAGCGTCCCCCCCGCGGGGGGCGATGAGCAGTTCTTC. Its translation is CSVPPAGGDEQFF. The V and J genes are TRBV29-1 and TRBJ2-1; 8 bases align to TRBD2. This CDR3 has 13 residues. The V gene end was trimmed by 6 bases and the J gene end by 8 bases; junction bases not matched to a gene: 9. Germline CDR1 and CDR2: SQVTM and ANQGSEA.

The chain uses TRBV18 and TRBJ1-1, with D possibly TRBD1 on 6 matching bases. The CDR3 loop spans 16 amino acids. Germline V gene sequence: CDR1 KGHSH, CDR2 LQKENI. V lost 3 bases and J 0 bases, leaving 14 bases between the germline ends. CDR3 bases: TGTGCCAGCTCACCTCTCGGGACACCTATGAACACTGAAGCTTTCTTT. The encoded protein is CASSPLGTPMNTEAFF.

This clone was observed a single time. V and J are TRBV28 and TRBJ2-1; 7 positions match TRBD1. The germline gives CDR1 MDHEN, CDR2 SYDVKM. V lost 4 bases and J lost 3; bases outside the gene matches: 6. The CDR3 spans 15 residues. CDR3 bases: TGTGCCAGCAGTTCTAAACAGGGGTTCTACAATGAGCAGTTCTTC. Translation: CASSSKQGFYNEQFF. The whole variable domain, filled in from reference TRBV28 and TRBJ2-1, reads DVKVTQSSRYLVKRTGEKVFLECVQDMDHENMFWYRQDPGLGLRLIYFSYDVKMKEKGDIPEGYSVSREKKERFSLILESASTNQTSMYLCASSSKQGFYNEQFFGPGTRLTVL.

The chain has TRBV5-1 and TRBJ2-7; 9 bases are a match to TRBD2. The CDR3 totals 16 residues. Germline V gene sequence: CDR1 SGHRS, CDR2 YFSETQ. The J segment lost 0 bases and the V segment lost 0 bases, leaving 4 bases of the junction unmatched. In DNA form, the CDR3 reads TGCGCCAGCAGCTTGGGGGGCGGGAGGGCCTCCTACGAGCAGTACTTC. Encoded protein: CASSLGGGRASYEQYF.

In DNA form, the CDR3 reads TGTGCCAGCAGGTCGTTTGGCGGCGGCTACACCTTC. The encoded protein is CASRSFGGGYTF. This chain joins TRBV6-5 and TRBJ1-2; the D is unclear. The V end was cut by 6 bases, the J end by 8 bases, with 13 bases between. Germline-derived CDR1 and CDR2 are MNHEY and SVGAGI. This CDR3 has 12 residues.

J is TRBJ2-2 and V is TRBV7-6, with a tentative D call TRBD2 (6 bases). The V gene lost 3 bases and the J gene lost 7 bases, with 15 bases spanning the gap. Germline V gene lookup returns CDR1 SGHVS and CDR2 FNYEAQ. CDR3 length: 15 amino acids. The CDR3 DNA sequence: TGTGCCAGCAGCTTTGGGGGGAGCAGAGTCGGGGAGCTGTTTTTT. Protein sequence: CASSFGGSRVGELFF.

Comments on this clone: The junction departs from the called germline gene at one end, perhaps through a read error. The V call is TRBV28, the J call TRBJ2-5; no clear D gene. This CDR3 contains 15 residues. CDR1 MDHEN and CDR2 SYDVKM come from the germline V gene. In DNA form, the CDR3 reads TGTGCCAGCAGTTTATATTTTGGCAGCCAAGAGGCCCAGTACTTC. Translating it yields CASSLYFGSQEAQYF. Full variable domain (outside the CDR3, taken from reference TRBV28 and TRBJ2-5): DVKVTQSSRYLVKRTGEKVFLECVQDMDHENMFWYRQDPGLGLRLIYFSYDVKMKEKGDIPEGYSVSREKKERFSLILESASTNQTSMYLCASSLYFGSQEAQYFGPGTRLLVL.

The chain couples TRBV29-1 to TRBJ2-7; 10 bases line up with TRBD1. This CDR3 is 13 amino acids long. Germline V gene data show CDR1 as SQVTM and CDR2 as ANQGSEA. V shed 4 bases and J 5 bases; nucleotides not matched to a gene: 5. In nucleotides, the CDR3 is TGCAGCGTTGGGAGGACAGGGGGAAACGAGCAGTACTTC. Amino acids: CSVGRTGGNEQYF.

There are a few counts of this clone. CDR3 DNA: TGTGCCAGTACCCCGGGACAACGAGAGACCCAGTACTTC. This encodes CASTPGQRETQYF. The genes are TRBV19 and TRBJ2-5; perhaps TRBD1 as D (6 bases). V gave up 7 bases and J gave up 4 bases, with 13 bases separating them. The germline V gene has CDR1 LNHDA and CDR2 SQIVND (reference sequence). The CDR3 is 13 residues long.

This chain joins TRBV28 and TRBJ2-5; 11 nucleotides match TRBD2. V was clipped by 5 bases and J by 1 base; unmatched bases: 3. The CDR3 extends over 15 amino acids. Germline V gene sequence: CDR1 MDHEN, CDR2 SYDVKM. The CDR3 sequence is CASSGLAGFQETQYF. As DNA, the CDR3 is TGTGCCAGCAGTGGACTAGCGGGCTTCCAAGAGACCCAGTACTTC.

This rearrangement joins TRBV2 to TRBJ2-3, with 11 bases lining up with TRBD2. Germline V gene data show CDR1 as SNHLY and CDR2 as FYNNEI. With 3 bases clipped from V and 5 bases from J, the junction kept 13 bases outside the gene matches. CDR3 length: 18 residues. This chain's CDR3 is CASSEPGLAAPRGDTQYF. DNA of the CDR3: TGTGCCAGCAGTGAGCCGGGACTAGCGGCCCCCCGGGGAGATACGCAGTATTTT.

CDR3 region: CATSRAAGVGYNEQFF. The DNA for the CDR3 is TGTGCCACCAGCAGAGCGGCGGGAGTAGGCTACAATGAGCAGTTCTTC. The V call is TRBV15, the J call TRBJ2-1, with 7 nucleotides matching TRBD2. With 1 base clipped from V and 3 bases from J, the junction kept 6 bases outside the gene matches. This CDR3 has 16 amino acids. Looked up from germline, CDR1 is LNHNV and CDR2 is YYDKDF (reference sequence).

This sequence joins TRBV27 and TRBJ2-5, with 9 nucleotides matching TRBD1. Germline CDR1 reads MNHEY; CDR2 reads SMNVEV (reference sequence). J gave up 2 bases and V 8 bases, and 9 bases lay outside the gene matches. This CDR3 has 15 amino acids. CDR3 sequence reads: CASRTGGANQETQYF. DNA for the CDR3: TGTGCCAGCCGTACAGGGGGCGCGAATCAAGAGACCCAGTACTTC.

V is TRBV7-2 and J is TRBJ2-1, with D perhaps TRBD1 (6 bases). In germline, CDR1 is SGHTA, CDR2 FQGNSA. CDR3 length equals 13 residues. Trimming took off 4 bases at V and 5 bases at J, with 9 bases between the two ends. CDR3 loop: CASSYGQNNEQFF. Here the CDR3 DNA reads TGTGCCAGCAGCTACGGACAGAACAATGAGCAGTTCTTC.

The chain couples TRBV2 to TRBJ1-5, with D maybe TRBD1 (6 bases). V was shortened by 6 bases and J by 1 base, with 13 bases between the two germline ends. The germline V gene has CDR1 SNHLY and CDR2 FYNNEI. The CDR3 runs 15 residues. The CDR3 coding sequence is TGTGCCAGCAGCCTCGGACAGACAAGCAATCAGCCCCAGCATTTT. Its protein is CASSLGQTSNQPQHF.

This clone turned up a few times. The chain joins TRBV10-3 to TRBJ2-3; 8 nucleotides line up with TRBD2. The CDR3 has 18 residues. Germline CDR1 and CDR2: ENHRY and SYGVKD. The V segment lost 7 bases and the J segment 2 bases; nucleotides outside the gene matches: 17. CDR3 bases: TGTGCCATCACCGAGGGGGGATTCACTAGCGGCTACACAGATACGCAGTATTTT. This codes for CAITEGGFTSGYTDTQYF.

The chain links TRBV2 to TRBJ2-5; 8 bases line up with TRBD2. From germline, CDR1 is SNHLY and CDR2 FYNNEI. The CDR3 spans 14 residues. J was trimmed by 1 base and V by 3 bases; bases with no gene match: 1. CDR3 coding DNA: TGTGCCAGCAGTGACACTAGCGGCCAAGAGACCCAGTACTTC. It encodes CASSDTSGQETQYF.

This clone was found a few times. At one boundary the junction diverges from the germline segment, which might be a read error. This chain links TRBV7-7 with TRBJ2-5, with D possibly matching TRBD1 (6 bases). The CDR3 has 13 residues. In germline, CDR1 is SSHAT, CDR2 FNYEAQ (reference sequence). The chain's CDR3 is CASKQTGQETQYF. CDR3 nucleotide sequence: TGTGCTAGCAAGCAGACAGGTCAAGAGACCCAGTACTTC.

The CDR3 loop is CSVRQGGNQPQHF. CDR3 coding DNA: TGCAGCGTGCGACAGGGAGGCAATCAGCCCCAGCATTTT. The chain couples TRBV29-1 to TRBJ1-5, with 7 positions matching TRBD1. The V segment lost 6 bases and the J segment 2 bases; nucleotides outside the gene matches: 4. Germline V lookup: CDR1 SQVTM, CDR2 ANQGSEA. The CDR3 extends over 13 amino acids.

This chain links TRBV5-1 with TRBJ2-7; D may be TRBD2 (6 bases). The CDR3 sequence is 12 residues long. Trimming took 7 bases from V and 5 from J, leaving 13 bases between them. From germline, CDR1 is SGHRS and CDR2 YFSETQ. CDR3 DNA sequence: TGCGCCAGCGCGGGGAACGGGGACGAGCAGTACTTC. Translation: CASAGNGDEQYF.

The chain carries TRBV7-2 and TRBJ1-6; the D gene is possibly TRBD1 (6 bases). CDR1 and CDR2 (germline): SGHTA, FQGNSA. Trimming shortened V by 4 bases and J by 6 bases, and 19 bases separated the two germline ends. CDR3 length: 17 amino acids. The CDR3 nucleotides read TGTGCCAGCAGCTCAAGCATGTACAGGGTTCCTAATTCACCCCTCCACTTT. Translated: CASSSSMYRVPNSPLHF.

The rearrangement joins TRBV2 to TRBJ2-1; 9 bases align to TRBD1. Looked up from germline, CDR1 is SNHLY and CDR2 is FYNNEI. V lost 10 bases, J lost 9 bases, and 13 bases stayed unmatched. The CDR3 runs to 14 residues. The CDR3 reads CAIDLGQGRGEQFF. The CDR3 DNA is TGTGCCATCGACTTGGGACAGGGTCGTGGTGAGCAGTTCTTC.

Only a few counts were recorded for this clone. The J gene is TRBJ2-7, the V gene TRBV28; perhaps TRBD1 as D (6 bases). CDR1 and CDR2 from the germline V gene are MDHEN and SYDVKM. CDR3 length: 15 residues. Trimming stripped 5 bases from V and 6 bases from J, with 20 bases between. The CDR3 loop is CASSPLPGVRGEQYF. The CDR3 nucleotides are TGTGCCAGCAGTCCTCTGCCAGGGGTCCGTGGCGAGCAGTACTTC.

The chain joins TRBV9 to TRBJ1-6, with TRBD1 identical over 8 bases. The CDR3 runs 15 residues. The germline V gene has CDR1 SGDLS and CDR2 YYNGEE. Losses at the gene ends were 3 bases for V and 5 bases for J; bases not matched to a gene: 4. As DNA, the CDR3 is TGTGCCAGCAGCGGGTCAGGGGGCGATAATTCACCCCTCCACTTT. Translating it yields CASSGSGGDNSPLHF.

As for this clone: A read error may account for a junction end that differs from germline. The chain combines TRBV10-1 with TRBJ2-3, with 8 bases aligning to TRBD2. Germline-derived CDR1 and CDR2 are WNHNN and SYGVQD (reference sequence). The CDR3 length is 16 residues. CDR3 amino acids: CAGSESGRGGTDTQYF. The CDR3 bases are TGCGCCGGCAGTGAGTCAGGGCGGGGGGGCACAGATACGCAGTATTTT.

Details on this clone: Mismatch with germline at one junction end may stem from a read error. The chain combines TRBV7-8 with TRBJ2-7; 9 nucleotides align to TRBD2. The CDR3 totals 11 residues. CDR1 SGHVS and CDR2 FQNEAQ come from the germline V gene. CDR3 protein: CASSSSGGSFF. The CDR3 bases are TGTGCCAGCAGCTCAAGCGGGGGGTCCTTCTTC. Based on the CDR3 plus reference TRBV7-8 and TRBJ2-7, the full variable domain is GAGVSQSPRYKVAKRGQDVALRCDPISGHVSLFWYQQALGQGPEFLTYFQNEAQLDKSGLPSDRFFAERPEGSVSTLKIQRTQQEDSAVYLCASSSSGGSFFGPGTRLTVT.

This clone was seen more than once but under ten times. The rearrangement joins TRBV7-9 to TRBJ1-2; TRBD1 might be the D (5 bases). Trimming stripped 1 base from V and 2 bases from J, with 11 bases between. Germline CDR1 reads SEHNR; CDR2 reads FQNEAQ (reference sequence). CDR3 size: 15 residues. CDR3 amino acids: CASSLGSSGNYGYTF. CDR3 sequence (DNA): TGTGCCAGCAGCTTAGGTTCTTCAGGGAACTATGGCTACACCTTC.

The rearrangement uses TRBV10-3 and TRBJ2-2; 9 bases match TRBD1. V shed 4 bases, J shed 8 bases, and the junction held 5 bases outside the gene matches. Germline CDR1 is ENHRY and CDR2 is SYGVKD. The CDR3 runs to 14 residues. In DNA form, the CDR3 reads TGTGCCATCAGTGGCCGGGACAGGGTGGGGGAGCTGTTTTTT. Residues: CAISGRDRVGELFF.

Here the CDR3 reads CASSASLPGANQPQHF. As DNA, the CDR3 is TGTGCCAGCAGTGCATCCTTGCCAGGGGCAAATCAGCCCCAGCATTTT. The rearrangement uses TRBV6-1 and TRBJ1-5, with D possibly being TRBD1 (6 bases). Looked up from germline, CDR1 is MNHNS and CDR2 is SASEGT. Between the trimmed V and J ends, which lost 4 bases and 4 bases, there was a span of 17 bases. This CDR3 region has 16 residues.

The CDR3 DNA follows: TGTGCCAGCAGTTCCGGGACAGGGATGTACGAGCAGTACTTC. This gives the protein CASSSGTGMYEQYF. The rearrangement uses TRBV11-2 and TRBJ2-7; 9 nucleotides match TRBD1. V shed 6 bases and J 4 bases; nucleotides not matched to a gene: 7. The CDR3 spans 14 residues. Germline V gene sequence: CDR1 SGHAT, CDR2 FQNNGV.